The clone carrying this T cell receptor (beta chain) was counted a few times. The antigen is undetermined. Extracted total RNA amounted to at least 5.5 micrograms for each sample. This entry is derived from a study of blood T cells in healthy people across ages. Study-level points and caveats: With naive T cell percentage, TCR beta diversity showed a strong correlation.

This CDR3 spans 15 amino acids. Germline CDR1 is LGHNA and CDR2 is YSLEER. The ends lost 3 bases at V and 0 bases at J; junction bases unmatched: 5. Alongside a J-beta primer mix, a sample-barcoded 5' primer served in a second PCR lasting roughly 7 to 11 cycles. MiXCR, applied by TCRdb to the 5' RACE reads, yields one record per CDR3 protein. This sample yields around 1,800,000 distinct CDR3 sequences, of which 35% to 50% are seen a single time; approximately 22% belongs to the top ten. The source material was blood. This chain links TRBV4-3 with TRBJ2-7; 7 bases map to TRBD1. The TCR sequence derives from a human donor in good health. The CDR3 reads CASSHLAGGSYEQYF. As DNA, the CDR3 is TGCGCCAGCAGCCATTTAGCAGGGGGCTCCTACGAGCAGTACTTC.